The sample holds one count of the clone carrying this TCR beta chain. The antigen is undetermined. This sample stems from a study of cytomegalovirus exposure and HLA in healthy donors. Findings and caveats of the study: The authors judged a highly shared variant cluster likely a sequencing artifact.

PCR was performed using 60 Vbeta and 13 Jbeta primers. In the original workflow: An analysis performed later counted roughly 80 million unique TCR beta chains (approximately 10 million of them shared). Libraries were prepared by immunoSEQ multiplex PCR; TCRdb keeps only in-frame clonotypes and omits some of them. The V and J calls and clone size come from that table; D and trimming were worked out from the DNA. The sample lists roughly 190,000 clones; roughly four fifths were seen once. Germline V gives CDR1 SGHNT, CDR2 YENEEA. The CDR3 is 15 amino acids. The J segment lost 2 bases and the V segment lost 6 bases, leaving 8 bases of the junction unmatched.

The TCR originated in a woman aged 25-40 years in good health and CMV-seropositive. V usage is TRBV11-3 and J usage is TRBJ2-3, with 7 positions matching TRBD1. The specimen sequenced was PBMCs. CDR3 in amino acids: CASSSDRLPTDTQYF. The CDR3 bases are TGTGCCAGCAGTTCGGACAGGCTCCCCACAGATACGCAGTATTTT.